What follows describes a single T cell receptor (beta chain). A TCRbeta library incorporating unique molecular identifiers was prepared. TCRdb independently ran MiXCR on the PCR reads; one entry per CDR3 protein. The repertoire consists of about 980,000 distinct CDR3 sequences, with roughly 29% occurring once and the leading ten covering around 30%. The record originates from a study of T-cell reconstitution after alpha-beta-depleted transplantation in children. Trimming removed 0 bases from V and 4 bases from J; junction bases left unmatched: 6. The CDR3 runs to 17 residues. The germline V gene encodes CDR1 LGHNA and CDR2 YNFKEQ.

The sequencing here drew on PBMCs, mostly from graft donor cells, taken 360 days after TCRalphabeta/CD19-depleted stem cell transplant. This receptor was obtained from a boy younger than two who had a stem cell transplant for SCID, so the T cells may come from the graft donor. J is TRBJ2-6 and V is TRBV4-2; TRBD2 matches at 7 bases. The CDR3 nucleotides read TGTGCCAGCAGCCAAGATCTGGGGGGGTACGGGGCCAACGTCCTGACTTTC. Residues: CASSQDLGGYGANVLTF.